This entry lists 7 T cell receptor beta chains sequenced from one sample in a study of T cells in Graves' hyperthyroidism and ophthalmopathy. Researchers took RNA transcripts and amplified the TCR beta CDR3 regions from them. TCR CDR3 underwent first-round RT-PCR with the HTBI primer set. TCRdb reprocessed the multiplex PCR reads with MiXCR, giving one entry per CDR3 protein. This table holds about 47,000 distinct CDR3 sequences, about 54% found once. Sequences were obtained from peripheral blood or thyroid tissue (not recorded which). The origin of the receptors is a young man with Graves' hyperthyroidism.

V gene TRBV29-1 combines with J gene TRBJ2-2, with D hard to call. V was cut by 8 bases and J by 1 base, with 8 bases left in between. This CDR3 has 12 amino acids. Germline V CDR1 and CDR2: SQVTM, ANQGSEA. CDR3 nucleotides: TGCAGCACCAGCCAGAACACCGGGGAGCTGTTTTTT. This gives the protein CSTSQNTGELFF.

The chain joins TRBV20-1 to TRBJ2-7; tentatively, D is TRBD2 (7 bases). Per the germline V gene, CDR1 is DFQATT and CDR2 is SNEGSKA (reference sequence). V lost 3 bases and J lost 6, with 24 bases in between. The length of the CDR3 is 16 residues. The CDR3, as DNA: TGCAGTGCTAGCGCCGGAGGGGGGGCCCCCCCCAGCGAGCAGTACTTC. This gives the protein CSASAGGGAPPSEQYF.

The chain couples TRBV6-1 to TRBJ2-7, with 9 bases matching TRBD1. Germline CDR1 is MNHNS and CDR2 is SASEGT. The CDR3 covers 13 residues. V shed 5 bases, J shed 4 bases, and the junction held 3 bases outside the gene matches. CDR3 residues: CASSTTGGYEQYF. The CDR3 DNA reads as TGTGCCAGCAGTACGACAGGGGGGTACGAGCAGTACTTC.

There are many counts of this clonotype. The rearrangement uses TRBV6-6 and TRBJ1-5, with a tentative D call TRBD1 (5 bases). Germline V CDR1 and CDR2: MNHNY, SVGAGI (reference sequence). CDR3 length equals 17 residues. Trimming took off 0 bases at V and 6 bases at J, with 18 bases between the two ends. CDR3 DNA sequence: TGTGCCAGCAGTTACTCGATTTTCCGGACACCCGGTCAGCCCCAGCATTTT. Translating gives CASSYSIFRTPGQPQHF.

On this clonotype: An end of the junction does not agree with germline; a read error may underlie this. CDR3 protein: CASSLEGRRQRF. As DNA, the CDR3 is TGTGCCAGCAGTTTAGAAGGACGGCGCCAGCGTTTT. The chain links TRBV28 to TRBJ1-5; D not resolved. Germline V CDR1 and CDR2: MDHEN, SYDVKM. This CDR3 spans 12 amino acids.

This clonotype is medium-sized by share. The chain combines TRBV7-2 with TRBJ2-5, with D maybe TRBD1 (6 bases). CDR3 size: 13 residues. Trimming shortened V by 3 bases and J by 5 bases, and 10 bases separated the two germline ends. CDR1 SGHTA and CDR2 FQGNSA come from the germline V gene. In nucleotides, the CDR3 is TGTGCCAGCAGCTTGGACAGCCCTGAGACCCAGTACTTC. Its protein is CASSLDSPETQYF.

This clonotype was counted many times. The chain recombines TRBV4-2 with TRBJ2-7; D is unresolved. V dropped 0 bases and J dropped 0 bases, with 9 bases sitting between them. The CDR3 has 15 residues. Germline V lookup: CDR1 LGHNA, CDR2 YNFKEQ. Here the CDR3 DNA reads TGTGCCAGCAGCCAAGAGCGGCTAGTCTCCTACGAGCAGTACTTC. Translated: CASSQERLVSYEQYF.